The 32 T cell receptor beta chains below were found in one sample sequenced in a study of human T cells and chemical hapten exposure. TCRdb processed the RACE reads anew with MiXCR; each CDR3 protein has one entry. The sample records 100,000 to 150,000 distinct CDR3 sequences, about 9.4% being singletons. Time point noted: healthy volunteer bleed at 2 weeks. Total RNA extraction was carried out from unfractionated whole blood. Sequencing used whole blood. These receptors all stem from a male donor in good health. Some clones in this sample may be carry-over from other donors' samples.

This clonotype was recorded many times. The V gene is TRBV6-6, the J gene TRBJ2-1; D tentatively reads TRBD1 or TRBD2 (7 bases each). V was pared by 2 bases and J by 7 bases, with 24 bases between. The CDR3 runs 18 residues. In germline, CDR1 is MNHNY, CDR2 SVGAGI (reference sequence). CDR3 residues: CASSYPKGAGANGNEQFF. In DNA, the CDR3 is TGTGCCAGCAGTTACCCCAAGGGGGCGGGAGCGAACGGGAATGAGCAGTTCTTC.

This clonotype was detected ten times or more. The rearrangement links TRBV7-9 to TRBJ2-1, with TRBD2 matching 10 bases. Trimming at V came to 5 bases and at J to 7 bases, leaving 5 bases not matched to a gene. CDR1 and CDR2 from the germline V gene are SEHNR and FQNEAQ (reference sequence). The CDR3 extends over 14 amino acids. Here the CDR3 reads CASSQGLARNEQFF. The CDR3 region has the DNA TGTGCCAGCAGCCAGGGACTAGCGAGAAATGAGCAGTTCTTC.

In this sample, this clonotype turned up a few times. The chain has TRBV7-2 and TRBJ1-6; 10 bases are shared with TRBD1. Germline lookup yields CDR1 SGHTA and CDR2 FQGNSA. The CDR3 has 15 residues. Trimming removed 5 bases from V and 10 bases from J; junction bases left unmatched: 8. The CDR3 is CASSLLGTGASPLHF. The CDR3 nucleotides read TGTGCCAGCAGCCTACTAGGGACAGGGGCATCACCCCTCCACTTT.

This clonotype was counted many times. In DNA, the CDR3 is TGTGCCAGCAGCTTAAGGGGGCCAGATACGCAGTATTTT. It codes for CASSLRGPDTQYF. The chain has TRBV7-2 and TRBJ2-3; 7 positions match TRBD1. This CDR3 is 13 amino acids long. Germline V CDR1 and CDR2: SGHTA, FQGNSA. V lost 2 bases and J lost 4; bases outside the gene matches: 0.

This clonotype was counted a few times. The chain uses TRBV5-1 and TRBJ2-2; D gene unclear. The CDR3 is 16 residues long. V was cut by 0 bases and J by 0 bases, with 9 bases left in between. CDR1 and CDR2 from the germline V gene are SGHRS and YFSETQ. The chain's CDR3 is CASSLEVGANTGELFF. In nucleotides, the CDR3 is TGCGCCAGCAGCTTGGAGGTCGGAGCGAACACCGGGGAGCTGTTTTTT.

The rearrangement links TRBV7-2 to TRBJ2-5, with 10 bases matching TRBD2. This CDR3 has 14 amino acids. Germline CDR1 reads SGHTA; CDR2 reads FQGNSA. Trimming took 6 bases from V and 5 from J; bases not matched to a gene: 6. CDR3: CASRQSGGAETQYF. The CDR3 DNA sequence: TGTGCCAGCAGACAGAGCGGGGGGGCGGAGACCCAGTACTTC.

This clonotype has a handful of counts. The CDR3 nucleotides are TGTGCCAGCAGCGTAGAAACAGGGGGCCTGAAGACCCAGTACTTC. This encodes CASSVETGGLKTQYF. This chain connects TRBV9 to TRBJ2-5; 9 bases align to TRBD1. The length of the CDR3 is 15 residues. Trimming took 0 bases from V and 6 from J; bases not matched to a gene: 6. Germline CDR1 and CDR2: SGDLS and YYNGEE.

The rearrangement uses TRBV12-3 or TRBV12-4 and TRBJ2-1; D is uncertain. Trimming pared 6 bases from V and 0 bases from J, leaving 9 bases between. There are 14 residues in the CDR3. The CDR3 DNA is TGTGCCAGCAGACGACTGGACTCCTACAATGAGCAGTTCTTC. Amino acids: CASRRLDSYNEQFF.

This clonotype has a handful of counts. This sequence joins TRBV19 and TRBJ2-7; 8 bases match TRBD1. With V trimmed by 3 bases and J by 2 bases, 6 bases remained unmatched. The germline V gene encodes CDR1 LNHDA and CDR2 SQIVND (reference sequence). The CDR3 length is 15 residues. CDR3 loop: CASSMPGGLPYEQYF. The CDR3 DNA reads TGTGCCAGTAGTATGCCAGGGGGCCTTCCCTACGAGCAGTACTTC.

V is TRBV19 and J is TRBJ1-2; D might be TRBD1 (6 bases). The CDR3 runs 16 residues. Germline V lookup: CDR1 LNHDA, CDR2 SQIVND (reference sequence). The germline V and J ends were trimmed by 3 bases and 5 bases, with 19 bases remaining between them. In nucleotides, the CDR3 is TGTGCCAGTAGTATCACCCTACAGGACAGAATTTATGGCTACACCTTC. This translates into CASSITLQDRIYGYTF.

This clonotype was seen only a few times. V and J are TRBV11-2 and TRBJ1-2; 8 nucleotides align to TRBD1. The germline CDR1 and CDR2 sequences are SGHAT and FQNNGV. The CDR3 length is 16 residues. The J segment lost 7 bases and the V segment lost 1 base, leaving 11 bases of the junction unmatched. CDR3 DNA: TGTGCCAGCAGCTTAGGCCGTTCGAGACAGGGGATTGGCTACACCTTC. It encodes CASSLGRSRQGIGYTF.

This clonotype has only a few counts. The chain couples TRBV7-3 to TRBJ2-5; 10 bases line up with TRBD2. Germline trimming cut 1 base from V and 4 bases from J; bases unmatched to any gene: 3. CDR3 size: 15 residues. Per germline, CDR1 SGHTA and CDR2 FQGTGA. CDR3 nucleotides: TGTGCCAGCAGCTTAAAAGCGGGGGGGAGAGAGACCCAGTACTTC. This gives the protein CASSLKAGGRETQYF.

The sample holds many counts of this clonotype. The chain combines TRBV18 with TRBJ1-4; D gene unclear. Germline loops: CDR1 KGHSH, CDR2 LQKENI. The CDR3 spans 14 residues. V was cut by 2 bases and J by 8 bases, with 12 bases left in between. CDR3 DNA sequence: TGTGCCAGCTCACCAATCGGGCCGGACGAAAAACTGTTTTTT. Protein sequence: CASSPIGPDEKLFF.

The chain combines TRBV12-3 or TRBV12-4 with TRBJ1-1, with a tentative D call TRBD1 (5 bases). The CDR3 spans 13 residues. Between the trimmed V and J ends, which lost 3 bases and 12 bases, there was a span of 17 bases. For the CDR3, the DNA is TGTGCCAGCAGTTTTGCGGGGACTTCTCAACCTTTCTTT. It translates to CASSFAGTSQPFF.

The sample holds a few counts of this clonotype. The rearrangement joins TRBV29-1 to TRBJ1-1; D gene unclear. V was trimmed by 7 bases and J by 2 bases, leaving 17 bases between them. The V gene's germline CDR1 is SQVTM and CDR2 ANQGSEA. The CDR3 is 14 residues long. CDR3 nucleotide sequence: TGCAGCGCAACTCCGGGCCTCGGCAACACTGAAGCTTTCTTT. The encoded protein is CSATPGLGNTEAFF.

This clonotype showed up just a few times. The V call is TRBV19, the J call TRBJ2-5; D gene uncertain. Looked up from germline, CDR1 is LNHDA and CDR2 is SQIVND (reference sequence). Deletions cut 3 bases from V and 4 bases from J, with 9 bases between. The CDR3 consists of 13 residues. The CDR3, as DNA: TGTGCCAGTAGTATCGGGCAGGCAGAGACCCAGTACTTC. It translates to CASSIGQAETQYF.

This clonotype was counted only a few times. The chain couples TRBV12-5 to TRBJ2-5, with TRBD2 matching over 11 bases. Losses at the gene ends were 5 bases for V and 3 bases for J; bases not matched to a gene: 5. This CDR3 is 15 amino acids long. Germline V lookup: CDR1 LGHNT, CDR2 FRNRAP. The CDR3 spells CASGAPLAGEETQYF. The CDR3 region has the DNA TGTGCTAGTGGTGCGCCACTAGCGGGGGAAGAGACCCAGTACTTC. Full variable domain (rest looked up from reference TRBV12-5 and TRBJ2-5): DARVTQTPRHKVTEMGQEVTMRCQPILGHNTVFWYRQTMMQGLELLAYFRNRAPLDDSGMPKDRFSAEMPDATLATLKIQPSEPRDSAVYFCASGAPLAGEETQYFGPGTRLLVL.

There are a few counts of this clonotype. This sequence joins TRBV10-3 and TRBJ2-7; D tentatively reads TRBD1 or TRBD2 (5 bases each). Trimming stripped 10 bases from V and 6 bases from J, with 16 bases between. This CDR3 has 12 amino acids. Germline CDR1 and CDR2: ENHRY and SYGVKD. The chain's CDR3 is CATREGAGEQYF. The CDR3, as DNA: TGTGCCACCCGGGAAGGGGCCGGCGAGCAGTACTTC.

As to this clonotype: Since a much larger clone is just one base distant, this may be a read error. The chain joins TRBV13 to TRBJ2-3; D is perhaps TRBD1 (7 bases). There are 17 residues in the CDR3. V shed 5 bases and J shed 8 bases, with 26 bases lying between them. Germline V gene data show CDR1 as PRHDT and CDR2 as FYEKMQ (reference sequence). CDR3 in DNA: TGTGCCAGCAGCCCCCCCGGAGGGGGCGCCTACTTGGGTACGCAGTATTTT. Encoded protein: CASSPPGGGAYLGTQYF.

V and J are TRBV20-1 and TRBJ2-1, with 15 positions matching TRBD2. The germline V gene has CDR1 DFQATT and CDR2 SNEGSKA (reference sequence). This CDR3 has 18 residues. Unmatched junction bases numbered 11, after V lost 5 bases and J lost 3 bases. CDR3 coding DNA: TGCAGTGCTTATGGACTAGCGGGAGGGCTTTCATTCTACAATGAGCAGTTCTTC. Amino acids: CSAYGLAGGLSFYNEQFF.

This clonotype was detected ten times or more. This sequence joins TRBV4-3 and TRBJ2-1, with D uncertain. V lost 1 base and J 7 bases, leaving 11 bases between the germline ends. The CDR3 extends over 14 amino acids. CDR1 LGHNA and CDR2 YSLEER come from the germline V gene. The CDR3 DNA sequence: TGCGCCAGCAGCCAAGGGGGTAGTGATAATGAGCAGTTCTTC. The encoded protein is CASSQGGSDNEQFF.

The chain uses TRBV29-1 and TRBJ1-1, with D possibly TRBD1 on 5 matching bases. Deletions cut 1 base from V and 7 bases from J, with 13 bases between. CDR1 and CDR2 from the germline V gene are SQVTM and ANQGSEA. This CDR3 contains 13 residues. In nucleotides, the CDR3 is TGCAGCGTTGAAGGGGGGGGGACCTATGAAGCTTTCTTT. Translating it yields CSVEGGGTYEAFF.

This clonotype has a count of ten or more. The chain uses TRBV7-8 and TRBJ2-1; 8 nucleotides match TRBD2. With 2 bases clipped from V and 2 bases from J, the junction kept 8 bases outside the gene matches. The CDR3 runs to 17 residues. Per the germline V gene, CDR1 is SGHVS and CDR2 is FQNEAQ. The CDR3 loop is CASSLSRRGAAYNEQFF. In DNA form, the CDR3 reads TGTGCCAGCAGCTTAAGTAGGCGGGGGGCAGCCTACAATGAGCAGTTCTTC.

In nucleotides, the CDR3 is TGTGCCAGCAGGGGTTGGGAGAACACTGAAGCTTTCTTT. Translating it yields CASRGWENTEAFF. The chain recombines TRBV13 with TRBJ1-1, with D unresolved. This CDR3 has 13 amino acids. Trimming cost V 6 bases and J 1 base, with 9 bases left between them. Germline V lookup: CDR1 PRHDT, CDR2 FYEKMQ (reference sequence).

This clonotype appeared many times. This chain connects TRBV15 to TRBJ2-1; 12 nucleotides align to TRBD2. Germline assignment: CDR1 LNHNV and CDR2 YYDKDF (reference sequence). The CDR3 spans 14 residues. V lost 4 bases to trimming and J lost 9 bases; unmatched junction nucleotides: 4. The CDR3 bases are TGTGCCACCAGCATACTAGCGGGGGGAGGTGAGCAGTTCTTC. It specifies CATSILAGGGEQFF.

The gene calls are TRBV12-3 or TRBV12-4 and TRBJ2-7; D unclear. This CDR3 comprises 12 residues. Trimming shortened V by 5 bases and J by 2 bases, and 7 bases separated the two germline ends. CDR3 DNA sequence: TGTGCCAGCAGTATAGACACCTACGAGCAGTACTTC. This encodes CASSIDTYEQYF.

By share, this clonotype ranks as medium-sized. The J gene is TRBJ1-1, the V gene TRBV20-1, with 8 nucleotides matching TRBD1. Germline CDR1 DFQATT, CDR2 SNEGSKA (reference sequence). Trimming took 3 bases from V and 3 from J; bases not matched to a gene: 0. This CDR3 is built from 12 residues. This chain's CDR3 is CSARTGDTEAFF. The CDR3 bases are TGCAGTGCTAGGACAGGGGACACTGAAGCTTTCTTT.

V and J are TRBV6-2 or TRBV6-3 and TRBJ1-6; 7 bases match TRBD1. The CDR3 loop spans 13 amino acids. V lost 4 bases to trimming and J lost 9 bases; unmatched junction nucleotides: 3. Germline CDR1 MNHEY, CDR2 SVGEGT. The CDR3 protein is CASSWDRRSPLHF. The DNA for the CDR3 is TGTGCCAGCAGTTGGGACAGACGTTCACCCCTCCACTTT.

This clonotype was detected many times. The gene calls are TRBV20-1 and TRBJ1-1; D ambiguous. V was shortened by 4 bases and J by 1 base, with 7 bases between the two germline ends. The CDR3 is 12 amino acids. CDR1 is DFQATT and CDR2 is SNEGSKA in the germline V gene (reference sequence). CDR3 nucleotide sequence: TGCAGTGCTATTCCCGGGAACACTGAAGCTTTCTTT. It yields the protein CSAIPGNTEAFF.

The sample holds many counts of this clonotype. This chain joins TRBV21-1 and TRBJ2-1; TRBD2, the D gene given by the table, was not confirmed from the DNA. TRBV21-1 is marked as a pseudogene. The CDR3 covers 15 residues. This CDR3 is CASSPSGTSGNEQFF. The CDR3 DNA reads TGTGCCAGCAGCCCTTCCGGGACTAGCGGCAATGAGCAGTTCTTC.

This clonotype came up many times. The chain recombines TRBV11-2 with TRBJ2-3; D gene ambiguous. Germline lookup yields CDR1 SGHAT and CDR2 FQNNGV. The V end lost 0 bases, the J end lost 1 base, and 8 bases lay between the germline ends. The CDR3 runs 15 residues. The CDR3 here is CASSLDSGGTDTQYF. The CDR3 DNA follows: TGTGCCAGCAGCTTAGATTCAGGCGGCACAGATACGCAGTATTTT.

This clonotype was observed a few times. This rearrangement joins TRBV15 to TRBJ2-7; TRBD2 aligns across 9 bases. Germline V gene lookup returns CDR1 LNHNV and CDR2 YYDKDF (reference sequence). Trimming removed 5 bases from V and 1 base from J; junction bases left unmatched: 3. The length of the CDR3 is 14 residues. CDR3 DNA: TGTGCCACCAGCGCAGGACTAGCGTCCTACGAGCAGTACTTC. Its protein is CATSAGLASYEQYF.